This TCR beta chain was found in a study of early T cells in non-severe SARS-CoV-2 infection. Study-wide context: Sequencing of bulk RNA from unsorted whole blood was done, without chain pairing.

Trimming shortened V by 7 bases and J by 3 bases, and 14 bases separated the two germline ends. The CDR3 contains 13 residues. Germline V gene lookup returns CDR1 SQVTM and CDR2 ANQGSEA. Each CDR3 protein gets one entry after TCRdb re-called the 5' RACE reads with MiXCR. Of tens of thousands of distinct CDR3 sequences listed, about 11% are singletons. This clonotype has just a few counts. The source material was whole blood, sampled at baseline. The rearrangement links TRBV29-1 to TRBJ2-3; weak D call: TRBD2 (5 bases). The sequence derives from an adult who was a healthcare worker with PCR-confirmed SARS-CoV-2 infection or an uninfected control (not recorded which). The CDR3 DNA is TGCAGCGCCGGAAGCGGCGGTACAGATACGCAGTATTTT. As protein: CSAGSGGTDTQYF.